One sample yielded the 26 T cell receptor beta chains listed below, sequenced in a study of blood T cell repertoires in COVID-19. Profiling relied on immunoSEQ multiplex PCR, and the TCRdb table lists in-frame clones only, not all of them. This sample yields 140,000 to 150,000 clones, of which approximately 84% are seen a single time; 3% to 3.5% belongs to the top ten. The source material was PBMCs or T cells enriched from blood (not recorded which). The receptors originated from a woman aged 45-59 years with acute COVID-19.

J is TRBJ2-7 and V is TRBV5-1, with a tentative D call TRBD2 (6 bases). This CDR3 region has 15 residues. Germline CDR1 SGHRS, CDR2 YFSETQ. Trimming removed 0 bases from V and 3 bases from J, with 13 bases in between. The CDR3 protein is CASSLDAGLFYEQYF. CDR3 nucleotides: TGCGCCAGCAGCTTGGACGCGGGACTTTTCTACGAGCAGTACTTC.

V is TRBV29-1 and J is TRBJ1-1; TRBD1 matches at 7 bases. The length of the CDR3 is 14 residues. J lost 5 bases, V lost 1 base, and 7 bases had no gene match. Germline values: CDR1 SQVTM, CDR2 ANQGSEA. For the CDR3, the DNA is TGCAGCGTTGAAGCCCAGGGGGTTAGGACTGAAGCTTTCTTT. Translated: CSVEAQGVRTEAFF.

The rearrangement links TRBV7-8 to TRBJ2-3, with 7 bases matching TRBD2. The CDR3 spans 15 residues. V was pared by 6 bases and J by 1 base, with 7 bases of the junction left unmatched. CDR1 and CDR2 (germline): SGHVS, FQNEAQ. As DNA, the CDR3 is TGTGCCAGCAGAGAGACTAGCAAGGGCACAGATACGCAGTATTTT. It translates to CASRETSKGTDTQYF. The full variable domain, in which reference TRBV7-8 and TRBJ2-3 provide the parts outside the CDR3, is GAGVSQSPRYKVAKRGQDVALRCDPISGHVSLFWYQQALGQGPEFLTYFQNEAQLDKSGLPSDRFFAERPEGSVSTLKIQRTQQEDSAVYLCASRETSKGTDTQYFGPGTRLTVL.

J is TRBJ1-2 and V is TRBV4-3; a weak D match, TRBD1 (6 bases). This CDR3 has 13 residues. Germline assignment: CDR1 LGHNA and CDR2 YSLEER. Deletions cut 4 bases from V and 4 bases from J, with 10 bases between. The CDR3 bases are TGCGCCAGCAGCCCAGCCAGGGGCTATGGCTACACCTTC. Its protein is CASSPARGYGYTF.

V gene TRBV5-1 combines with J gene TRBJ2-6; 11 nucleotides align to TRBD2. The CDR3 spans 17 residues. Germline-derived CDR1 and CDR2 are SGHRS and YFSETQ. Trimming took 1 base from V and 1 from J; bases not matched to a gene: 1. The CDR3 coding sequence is TGCGCCAGCAGCTTGACTAGCGGGAGTTCTGGGGCCAACGTCCTGACTTTC. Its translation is CASSLTSGSSGANVLTF. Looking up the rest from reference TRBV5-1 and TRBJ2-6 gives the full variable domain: KAGVTQTPRYLIKTRGQQVTLSCSPISGHRSVSWYQQTPGQGLQFLFEYFSETQRNKGNFPGRFSGRQFSNSRSEMNVSTLELGDSALYLCASSLTSGSSGANVLTFGAGSRLTVL.

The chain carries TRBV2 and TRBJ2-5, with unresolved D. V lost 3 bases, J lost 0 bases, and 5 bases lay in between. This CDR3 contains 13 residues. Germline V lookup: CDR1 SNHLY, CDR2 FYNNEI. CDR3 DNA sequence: TGTGCCAGCAGTGACAGGTACCAAGAGACCCAGTACTTC. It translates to CASSDRYQETQYF.

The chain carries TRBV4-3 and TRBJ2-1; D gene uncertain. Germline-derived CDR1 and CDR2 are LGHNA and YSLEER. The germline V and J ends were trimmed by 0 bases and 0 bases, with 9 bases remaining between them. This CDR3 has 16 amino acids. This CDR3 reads CASSQDTLGSYNEQFF. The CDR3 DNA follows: TGCGCCAGCAGCCAAGATACGCTAGGCTCCTACAATGAGCAGTTCTTC.

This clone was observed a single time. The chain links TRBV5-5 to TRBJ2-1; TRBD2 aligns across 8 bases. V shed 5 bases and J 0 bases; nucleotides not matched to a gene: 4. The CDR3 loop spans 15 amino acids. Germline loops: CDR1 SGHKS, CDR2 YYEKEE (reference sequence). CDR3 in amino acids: CASRLSGNSYNEQFF. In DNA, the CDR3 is TGTGCCAGCAGACTTAGCGGGAACTCCTACAATGAGCAGTTCTTC.

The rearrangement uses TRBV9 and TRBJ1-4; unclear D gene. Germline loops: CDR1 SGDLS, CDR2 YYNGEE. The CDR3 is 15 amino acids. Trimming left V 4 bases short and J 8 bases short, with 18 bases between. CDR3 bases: TGTGCCAGCAGCCTCGGACCCAGCGGGCGAGAAAAACTGTTTTTT. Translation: CASSLGPSGREKLFF.

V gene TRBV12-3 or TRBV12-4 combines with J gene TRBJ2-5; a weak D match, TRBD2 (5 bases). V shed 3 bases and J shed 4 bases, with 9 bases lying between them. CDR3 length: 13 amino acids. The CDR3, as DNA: TGTGCCAGCAGTTTTAGAGGGTCAGAGACCCAGTACTTC. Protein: CASSFRGSETQYF.

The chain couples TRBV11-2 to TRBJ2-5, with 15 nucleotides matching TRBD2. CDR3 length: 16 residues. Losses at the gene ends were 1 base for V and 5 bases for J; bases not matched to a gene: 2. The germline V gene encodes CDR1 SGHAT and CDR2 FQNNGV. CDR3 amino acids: CASSLGTSGRAETQYF. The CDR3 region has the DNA TGTGCCAGCAGCTTAGGGACTAGCGGGAGGGCCGAGACCCAGTACTTC.

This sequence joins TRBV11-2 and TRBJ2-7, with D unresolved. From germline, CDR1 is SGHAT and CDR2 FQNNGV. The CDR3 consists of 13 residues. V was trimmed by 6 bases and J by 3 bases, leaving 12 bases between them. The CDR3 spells CASRWAGSYEQYF. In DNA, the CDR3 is TGTGCCAGCAGGTGGGCAGGTAGCTACGAGCAGTACTTC. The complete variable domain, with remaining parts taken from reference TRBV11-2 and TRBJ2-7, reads EAGVAQSPRYKIIEKRQSVAFWCNPISGHATLYWYQQILGQGPKLLIQFQNNGVVDDSQLPKDRFSAERLKGVDSTLKIQPAKLEDSAVYLCASRWAGSYEQYFGPGTRLTVT.

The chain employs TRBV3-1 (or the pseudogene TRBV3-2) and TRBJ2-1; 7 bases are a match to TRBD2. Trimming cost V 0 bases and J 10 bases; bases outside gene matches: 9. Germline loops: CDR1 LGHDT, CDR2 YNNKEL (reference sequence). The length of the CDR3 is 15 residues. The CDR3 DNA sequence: TGTGCCAGCAGCCAAGATCGGATAGCGGGCGACGAGCAGTTCTTC. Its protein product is CASSQDRIAGDEQFF.

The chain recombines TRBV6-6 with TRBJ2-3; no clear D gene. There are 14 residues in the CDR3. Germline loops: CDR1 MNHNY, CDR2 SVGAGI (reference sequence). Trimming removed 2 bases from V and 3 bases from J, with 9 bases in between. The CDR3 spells CASSYGVRTDTQYF. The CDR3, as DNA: TGTGCCAGCAGTTACGGAGTCCGGACAGATACGCAGTATTTT.

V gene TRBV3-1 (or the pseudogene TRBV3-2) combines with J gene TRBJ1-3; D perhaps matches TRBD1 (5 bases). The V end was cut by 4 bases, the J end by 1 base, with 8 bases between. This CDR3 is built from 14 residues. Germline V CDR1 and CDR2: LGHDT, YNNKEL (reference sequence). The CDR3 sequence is CASSRAGSGNTIYF. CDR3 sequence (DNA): TGTGCCAGCAGCCGGGCAGGGTCTGGAAACACCATATATTTT.

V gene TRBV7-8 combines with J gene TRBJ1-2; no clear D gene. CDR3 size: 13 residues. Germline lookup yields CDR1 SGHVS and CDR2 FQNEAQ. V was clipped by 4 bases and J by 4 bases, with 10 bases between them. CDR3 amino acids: CASSSQRSYGYTF. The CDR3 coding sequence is TGTGCCAGCAGCTCACAACGGAGCTATGGCTACACCTTC.

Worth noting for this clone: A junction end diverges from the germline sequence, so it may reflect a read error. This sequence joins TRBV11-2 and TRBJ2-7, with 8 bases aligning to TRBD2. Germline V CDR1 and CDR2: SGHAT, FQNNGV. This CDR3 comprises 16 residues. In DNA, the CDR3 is TGTGCCAACAGCTTAGTAACGAGCGGGGGATACTACGAGCAGTACTTC. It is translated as CANSLVTSGGYYEQYF.

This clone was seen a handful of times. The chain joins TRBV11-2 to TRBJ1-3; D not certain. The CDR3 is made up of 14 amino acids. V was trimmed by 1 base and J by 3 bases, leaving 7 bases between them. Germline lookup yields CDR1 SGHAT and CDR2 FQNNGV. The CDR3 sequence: CASSLGGLGNTIYF. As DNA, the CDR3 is TGTGCCAGCAGCTTAGGAGGGCTTGGAAACACCATATATTTT.

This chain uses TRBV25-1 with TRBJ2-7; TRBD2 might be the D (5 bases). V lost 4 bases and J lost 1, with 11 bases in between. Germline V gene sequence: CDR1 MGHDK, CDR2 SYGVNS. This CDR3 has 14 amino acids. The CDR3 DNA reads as TGTGCCAGCAGTGGAACTAGAGGGTCCTACGAGCAGTACTTC. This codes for CASSGTRGSYEQYF.

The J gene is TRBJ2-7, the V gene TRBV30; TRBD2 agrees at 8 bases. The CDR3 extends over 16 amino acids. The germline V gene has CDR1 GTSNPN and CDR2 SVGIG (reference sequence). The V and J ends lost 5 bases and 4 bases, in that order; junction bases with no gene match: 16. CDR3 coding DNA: TGTGCCTGGGACTCTGGGAGCGGGGGAGGGGGTTACGAGCAGTACTTC. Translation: CAWDSGSGGGGYEQYF.

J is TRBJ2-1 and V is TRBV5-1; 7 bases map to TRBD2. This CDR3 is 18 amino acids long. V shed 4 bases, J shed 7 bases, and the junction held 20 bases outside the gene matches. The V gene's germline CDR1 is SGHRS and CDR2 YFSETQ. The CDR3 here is CASSPRKLLWDYGNEQFF. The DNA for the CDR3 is TGCGCCAGCAGCCCAAGGAAGTTGTTGTGGGACTATGGAAATGAGCAGTTCTTC.

The CDR3 region has the DNA TGTGCCAGCTGTCCCCACGCCCCGGGACTAGCGGGAGCTGGCACAGATACGCAGTATTTT. Its protein is CASCPHAPGLAGAGTDTQYF. The chain employs TRBV27 and TRBJ2-3, with 14 bases that match TRBD2. V trimming: 8 bases; J trimming: 1 base; junction bases outside the gene matches: 17. CDR3 length: 20 residues. Germline V CDR1 and CDR2: MNHEY, SMNVEV (reference sequence).

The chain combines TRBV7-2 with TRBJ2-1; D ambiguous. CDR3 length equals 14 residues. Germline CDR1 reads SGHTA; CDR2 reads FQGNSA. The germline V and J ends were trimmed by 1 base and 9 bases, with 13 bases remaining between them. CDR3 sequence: CASSLVSSRREQFF. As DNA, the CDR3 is TGTGCCAGCAGCTTAGTTAGTAGTCGCCGTGAGCAGTTCTTC.

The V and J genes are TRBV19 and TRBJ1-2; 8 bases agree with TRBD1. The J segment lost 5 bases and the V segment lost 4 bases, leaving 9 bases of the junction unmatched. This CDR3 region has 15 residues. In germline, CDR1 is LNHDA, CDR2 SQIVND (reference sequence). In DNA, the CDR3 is TGTGCCAGTAGTAGCGCAGGGGGCGCGGGGTATGGCTACACCTTC. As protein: CASSSAGGAGYGYTF.

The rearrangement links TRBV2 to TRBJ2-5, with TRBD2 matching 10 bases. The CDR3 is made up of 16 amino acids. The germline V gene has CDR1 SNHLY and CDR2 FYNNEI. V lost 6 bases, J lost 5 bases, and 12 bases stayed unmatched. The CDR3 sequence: CASSAGGLAAPETQYF. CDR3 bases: TGTGCCAGCAGCGCCGGCGGACTAGCGGCCCCGGAGACCCAGTACTTC.

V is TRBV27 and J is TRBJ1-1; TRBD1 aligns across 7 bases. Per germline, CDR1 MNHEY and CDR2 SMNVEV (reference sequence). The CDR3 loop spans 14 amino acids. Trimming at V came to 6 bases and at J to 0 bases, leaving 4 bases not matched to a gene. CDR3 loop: CASRGQEMNTEAFF. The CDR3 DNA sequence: TGTGCCAGCAGAGGACAGGAGATGAACACTGAAGCTTTCTTT.